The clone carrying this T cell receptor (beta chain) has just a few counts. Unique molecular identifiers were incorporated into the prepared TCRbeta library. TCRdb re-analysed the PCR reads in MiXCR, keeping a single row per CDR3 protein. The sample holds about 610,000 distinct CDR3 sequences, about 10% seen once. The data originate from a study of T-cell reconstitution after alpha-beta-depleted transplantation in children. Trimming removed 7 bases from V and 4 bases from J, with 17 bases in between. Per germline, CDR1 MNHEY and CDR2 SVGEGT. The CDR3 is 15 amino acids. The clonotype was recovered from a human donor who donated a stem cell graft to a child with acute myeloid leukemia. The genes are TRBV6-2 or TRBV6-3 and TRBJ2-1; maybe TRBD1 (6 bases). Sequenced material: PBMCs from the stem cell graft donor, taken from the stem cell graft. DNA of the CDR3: TGTGCCAGCAACCCTACGTGGGGGCGGTACAATGAGCAGTTCTTC. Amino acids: CASNPTWGRYNEQFF.